The source of this T cell receptor (beta chain) is a study of human T cells and chemical hapten exposure. Regarding time point: patch test 1, 2 weeks after DPC sensitization. Sample treatment: therapeutic diphenylcyclopropenone sensitization with weekly scalp DPC. This clonotype has ten or more counts. V shed 5 bases and J shed 7 bases, with 14 bases lying between them. The CDR3 runs to 14 residues. Germline lookup yields CDR1 MDHEN and CDR2 SYDVKM. Attachment of unique molecular identifiers to individual cDNA molecules was performed in the library. TCRdb processed the RACE reads anew with MiXCR; each CDR3 protein has one entry. The profile covers 85,000 or so distinct CDR3 sequences, with around 10% appearing a single time and about 4.2% taken by the ten largest.

The sample here was whole blood, taken in connection with sensitization to the hapten diphenylcyclopropenone (DPC). The TCR comes from a woman aged 50 to 65 with alopecia areata. Some clones in this sample may be carry-over from other donors' samples. The chain carries TRBV28 and TRBJ1-4, with a weak D call TRBD1 (5 bases). CDR3 sequence (DNA): TGTGCCAGCAGTCTCGGTCCCGGGGGTGAAAAACTGTTTTTT. Protein product: CASSLGPGGEKLFF.